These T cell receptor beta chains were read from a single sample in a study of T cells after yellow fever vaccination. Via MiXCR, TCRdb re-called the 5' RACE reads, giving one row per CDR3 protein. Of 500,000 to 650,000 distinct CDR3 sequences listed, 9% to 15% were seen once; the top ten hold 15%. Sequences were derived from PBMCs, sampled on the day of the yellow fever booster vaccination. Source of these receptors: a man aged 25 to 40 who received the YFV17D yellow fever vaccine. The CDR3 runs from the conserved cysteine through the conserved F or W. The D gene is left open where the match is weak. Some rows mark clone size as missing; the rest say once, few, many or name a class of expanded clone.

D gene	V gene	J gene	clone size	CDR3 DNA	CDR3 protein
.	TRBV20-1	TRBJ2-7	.	TGCAGTGCTAGATCTGGGGTGGCAGTGCAGTACTTC	CSARSGVAVQYF
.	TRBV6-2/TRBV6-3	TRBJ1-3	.	TGTGCCAGCACCCAATCCGGAAACACCATATATTTT	CASTQSGNTIYF
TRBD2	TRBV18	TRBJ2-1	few	TGTGCCAGCTCACCGGGGACTAGCGGGAGAAACAATGAGCAGTTCTTC	CASSPGTSGRNNEQFF
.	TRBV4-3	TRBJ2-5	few	TGCGCCAGCAGCCAAGATGGTCTGCAGGGCGGGACCCAGTACTTC	CASSQDGLQGGTQYF
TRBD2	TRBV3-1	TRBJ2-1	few	TGTGCCAGCAGCCCTCCTAGCGGGAGGGCCGATGAGCAGTTCTTC	CASSPPSGRADEQFF
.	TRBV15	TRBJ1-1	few	TGTGCCACCAGCAGAGATCTAGGAGGGTCACAGGCTTTCTTT	CATSRDLGGSQAFF
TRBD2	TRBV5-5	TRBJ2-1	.	TGTGCCAGCAGCCCTGGACTAGCGGGAATGAATGAGCAGTTCTTC	CASSPGLAGMNEQFF
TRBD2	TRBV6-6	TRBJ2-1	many	TGTGCCAGCAGTTCAGGATCCGGGACTACGATAAACAATGAGCAGTTCTTC	CASSSGSGTTINNEQFF
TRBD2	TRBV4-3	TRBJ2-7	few	TGCGCCAGCAGGCTGACTAGCGGGAGTGGCCACGAGCAGTACTTC	CASRLTSGSGHEQYF
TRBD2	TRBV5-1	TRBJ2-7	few	TGCGCCAGCAGCTTGCAGGTACGACTAGCGGAACCCTACGAGCAGTACTTC	CASSLQVRLAEPYEQYF
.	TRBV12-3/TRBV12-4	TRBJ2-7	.	TGTGCCAGCAATTCTGGGCACGGAGCCTACGAGCAGTACTTC	CASNSGHGAYEQYF
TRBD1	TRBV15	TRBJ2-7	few	TGTGCCACCAGCAGAGACAGGGGGCGCGAGCAGTACTTC	CATSRDRGREQYF
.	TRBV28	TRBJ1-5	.	TGTGCCAGCGGAGTCTTAGGGGGCAATCAGCCCCAGCATTTT	CASGVLGGNQPQHF
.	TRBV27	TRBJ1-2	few	TGTGCCAGCAGTTTAGCGGGGGCTCGCTATGGCTACACCTTC	CASSLAGARYGYTF
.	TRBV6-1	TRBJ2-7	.	TGTGCCAGCAGGACTGAAGGACATACGGACACCTACGAGCAGTACTTC	CASRTEGHTDTYEQYF
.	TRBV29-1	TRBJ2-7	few	TGCAGCGTTGCAAAGAGGTCTGCCTCCTACGAGCAGTACTTC	CSVAKRSASYEQYF
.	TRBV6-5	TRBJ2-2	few	TGTGCCAGCAGTTACTCAGGGCTCACCGGGGAGCTGTTTTTT	CASSYSGLTGELFF
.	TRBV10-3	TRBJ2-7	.	TGTGCCATCAGTGATGACAGAAGTACTTACGAGCAGTACTTC	CAISDDRSTYEQYF
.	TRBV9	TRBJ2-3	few	TGTGCCAGCAGCGCGTCCGTAACAGATACGCAGTATTTT	CASSASVTDTQYF
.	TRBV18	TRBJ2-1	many	TGTGCCAGCTCACGAGAGCAAGTCAATGAGCAGTTCTTC	CASSREQVNEQFF
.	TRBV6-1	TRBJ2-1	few	TGTGCCAGCAGTATCAGGGGGGCAAGGGATGAGCAGTTCTTC	CASSIRGARDEQFF
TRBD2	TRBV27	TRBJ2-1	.	TGTGCCAGCAGTTTCGTGGCGGGAGGCCTTTACAATGAGCAGTTCTTC	CASSFVAGGLYNEQFF